The present T cell receptor beta chain was sequenced within a study of blood T cells in healthy people across ages. Germline V gives CDR1 DFQATT, CDR2 SNEGSKA (reference sequence). The CDR3 extends over 15 amino acids. The J segment lost 4 bases and the V segment lost 4 bases, leaving 8 bases of the junction unmatched. Next came a second PCR, run for roughly 7 to 12 cycles, which used a sample-barcoded 5' primer along with a J-beta primer mix. MiXCR, run by TCRdb on the 5' RACE reads, gives a single entry per CDR3 protein. The sample has approximately 780,000 distinct CDR3 sequences, about a quarter seen once; the top ten hold around 2.9%. This clonotype was observed a few times. PBMCs were isolated at a quantity of at least 6.5 million per sample. This same sample was also taken into another study, of T cells of mothers and their children. That work adds: There were over 8.5 million TCR beta CDR3 reads from each mother and several million from each child. In unrelated and related pairs, TCR recombination output is shaped in a similar way by thymic selection. Related mother-child pairs showed slightly, non-significantly higher overlap than unrelated pairs.

This chain links TRBV20-1 with TRBJ2-3; TRBD2 matches 10 bases. Material: blood. This TCR was sampled from a boy younger than 18 in good health. CDR3 protein: CSANRAGGSADTQYF. The CDR3 region has the DNA TGCAGTGCTAACAGAGCGGGGGGGTCAGCAGATACGCAGTATTTT.